Presented here are 19 T cell receptor beta chains from one specimen sequenced in a study of siplizumab effects on memory and regulatory T cells. Clones were sequenced by immunoSEQ multiplex PCR, and TCRdb holds only the in-frame ones, with some missing. The sample yields tens of thousands of clones, around nine tenths seen once. The sequencing input was Tregs sorted from blood. These receptors originate from a human donor in good health.

The chain combines TRBV18 with TRBJ1-3; 7 positions agree with TRBD1. J gave up 2 bases and V 6 bases, and 4 bases lay outside the gene matches. CDR3 length: 14 residues. Germline V gene data show CDR1 as KGHSH and CDR2 as LQKENI. The CDR3 region is CASSRQGTGNTIYF. The CDR3 coding sequence is TGTGCCAGCTCTCGACAGGGTACTGGAAACACCATATATTTT.

The chain uses TRBV6-1 and TRBJ2-5; D call uncertain. Germline V gene data show CDR1 as MNHNS and CDR2 as SASEGT. This CDR3 spans 13 amino acids. Trimming removed 7 bases from V and 4 bases from J, with 13 bases in between. The CDR3 DNA is TGTGCCAGCACATCCGGCGGACGAGAGACCCAGTACTTC. Amino acid sequence: CASTSGGRETQYF.

This clone was seen a single time. The chain is built from TRBV6-1 and TRBJ2-1; D is perhaps TRBD1 or TRBD2 (8 bases each). V was cut by 2 bases and J by 3 bases, with 17 bases left in between. Germline CDR1 reads MNHNS; CDR2 reads SASEGT. The CDR3 extends over 17 amino acids. Written as DNA, the CDR3 is TGTGCCAGCAGTGAACGGTATAGCGGGACAGGCTACAATGAGCAGTTCTTC. It translates to CASSERYSGTGYNEQFF.

The V and J genes are TRBV14 and TRBJ2-1; TRBD2 matches 8 bases. Germline loops: CDR1 SGHDN, CDR2 FVKESK. The CDR3 has 13 residues. With V trimmed by 4 bases and J by 11 bases, 7 bases remained unmatched. CDR3 nucleotides: TGTGCCAGCAGCCTTAGCGGGACCCCCCAGCAGTTCTTC. It translates to CASSLSGTPQQFF.

The rearrangement joins TRBV6-5 to TRBJ1-5; the match to TRBD1 covers 7 bases. The J segment lost 3 bases and the V segment lost 6 bases, leaving 8 bases of the junction unmatched. In germline, CDR1 is MNHEY, CDR2 SVGAGI. There are 15 residues in the CDR3. The CDR3 loop is CASRTTGQANQPQHF. The CDR3 DNA is TGTGCCAGCAGAACCACCGGACAGGCCAATCAGCCCCAGCATTTT.

As DNA, the CDR3 is TGCAGCGGTGGGACAGGGGTTGGTAAAGATACGCAGTATTTT. Translated, it gives CSGGTGVGKDTQYF. The chain carries TRBV29-1 and TRBJ2-3, with 10 nucleotides matching TRBD1. The CDR3 is made up of 14 amino acids. Germline V gene data show CDR1 as SQVTM and CDR2 as ANQGSEA. Trimming at V came to 7 bases and at J to 5 bases, leaving 9 bases not matched to a gene.

The gene calls are TRBV15 and TRBJ2-1; 14 bases agree with TRBD2. Germline CDR1 and CDR2: LNHNV and YYDKDF (reference sequence). Unmatched junction bases numbered 5, after V lost 4 bases and J lost 9 bases. The CDR3 runs to 15 residues. CDR3 DNA: TGTGCCACCAGCATGGGACTAGCGGGAGTTACTGAGCAGTTCTTC. Protein: CATSMGLAGVTEQFF.

This rearrangement joins TRBV6-6 to TRBJ1-1; 9 bases align to TRBD1. Unmatched junction bases numbered 12, after V lost 6 bases and J lost 4 bases. The CDR3 totals 16 residues. CDR1 and CDR2 (germline): MNHNY, SVGAGI (reference sequence). The CDR3: CASSPGQGMYGTEAFF. DNA of the CDR3: TGTGCCAGCAGCCCCGGACAGGGGATGTATGGCACTGAAGCTTTCTTT.

The CDR3 is CAWRRTNYGYTF. CDR3 sequence (DNA): TGTGCCTGGCGGCGGACAAACTATGGCTACACCTTC. This rearrangement joins TRBV30 to TRBJ1-2, with D possibly TRBD1 on 5 matching bases. Trimming removed 5 bases at V and 2 bases at J, with 9 bases between. The CDR3 is 12 residues long. Germline V gives CDR1 GTSNPN, CDR2 SVGIG (reference sequence).

This sequence joins TRBV7-9 and TRBJ2-2, with D tentatively TRBD1 or TRBD2 (5 bases each). This CDR3 is built from 14 residues. CDR1 and CDR2 from the germline V gene are SEHNR and FQNEAQ (reference sequence). With 4 bases removed from V and 4 bases from J, the gap between germline ends came to 10 bases. The CDR3 DNA follows: TGTGCCAGCAGCTCGGGACCATTCACCGGGGAGCTGTTTTTT. This encodes CASSSGPFTGELFF.

The chain is built from TRBV5-1 and TRBJ2-7, with D perhaps given as TRBD1 or TRBD2 (5 bases each). Germline V gene lookup returns CDR1 SGHRS and CDR2 YFSETQ. The V end was cut by 2 bases, the J end by 2 bases, with 8 bases between. This CDR3 contains 13 residues. The CDR3 here is CASSFQGPYEQYF. Written as DNA, the CDR3 is TGCGCCAGCAGCTTCCAGGGACCCTACGAGCAGTACTTC.

This chain joins TRBV9 and TRBJ2-7; D uncertain. This CDR3 comprises 13 residues. From germline, CDR1 is SGDLS and CDR2 YYNGEE. The V end lost 0 bases, the J end lost 5 bases, and 9 bases lay between the germline ends. CDR3 DNA: TGTGCCAGCAGCGTAGTTGGTGTCGACGAGCAGTACTTC. Amino acids: CASSVVGVDEQYF.

This clone has more than one count but fewer than ten. This chain links TRBV27 with TRBJ1-5; D may be TRBD1 (6 bases). Germline lookup yields CDR1 MNHEY and CDR2 SMNVEV (reference sequence). The CDR3 spans 14 residues. V lost 2 bases to trimming and J lost 2 bases, with 7 bases between them. CDR3 sequence reads: CASSLRGGNQPQHF. CDR3 in DNA: TGTGCCAGCAGTTTAAGGGGGGGCAATCAGCCCCAGCATTTT.

The DNA of the CDR3 is TGTGCCAGCAGCTTAGAATCTACAGATACGCAGTATTTT. Amino acid sequence: CASSLESTDTQYF. V and J are TRBV7-9 and TRBJ2-3, with D uncertain. V dropped 1 base and J dropped 3 bases, with 5 bases sitting between them. In germline, CDR1 is SEHNR, CDR2 FQNEAQ (reference sequence). This CDR3 has 13 amino acids.

This chain connects TRBV30 to TRBJ1-2; D gene uncertain. The ends were cut back, 0 bases at V and 7 bases at J, with 15 bases in the middle. Germline V gives CDR1 GTSNPN, CDR2 SVGIG (reference sequence). The CDR3 spans 14 residues. The CDR3 loop reads CAWSVLASSGGYTF. The CDR3 DNA is TGTGCCTGGAGTGTACTTGCAAGCTCGGGTGGCTACACCTTC.

The chain employs TRBV14 and TRBJ1-6; D gene unclear. Germline assignment: CDR1 SGHDN and CDR2 FVKESK. V gave up 0 bases and J gave up 12 bases, with 9 bases separating them. CDR3 length: 13 residues. The CDR3 region is CASSQDIGLPLHF. The CDR3 DNA is TGTGCCAGCAGCCAAGACATAGGATTACCCCTCCACTTT.

V gene TRBV7-9 combines with J gene TRBJ2-7; tentatively, D is TRBD2 (7 bases). Germline V gene lookup returns CDR1 SEHNR and CDR2 FQNEAQ (reference sequence). The CDR3 runs 16 residues. V lost 5 bases and J 3 bases, leaving 20 bases between the germline ends. CDR3 residues: CASSPRGGHRSYEQYF. In DNA form, the CDR3 reads TGTGCCAGCAGCCCTAGGGGGGGACACCGAAGCTACGAGCAGTACTTC.

The gene calls are TRBV29-1 and TRBJ2-5, with 9 bases aligning to TRBD1. After removal of 3 bases from V and 5 bases from J, the junction contained 1 base not matched to a gene. The CDR3 is 12 amino acids. Germline V gene sequence: CDR1 SQVTM, CDR2 ANQGSEA. The CDR3 DNA reads TGCAGCGTTGAGGACAGGGGCGAGACCCAGTACTTC. As protein: CSVEDRGETQYF. Full variable domain (rest looked up from reference TRBV29-1 and TRBJ2-5): SAVISQKPSRDICQRGTSLTIQCQVDSQVTMMFWYRQQPGQSLTLIATANQGSEATYESGFVIDKFPISRPNLTFSTLTVSNMSPEDSSIYLCSVEDRGETQYFGPGTRLLVL.

CDR3 coding DNA: TGTGCCAGCAGCTCCCCAGGGGGCCCTGGAAACACCATATATTTT. Its translation: CASSSPGGPGNTIYF. The J gene is TRBJ1-3, the V gene TRBV5-5; TRBD1 matches at 8 bases. This CDR3 region has 15 residues. The J segment lost 2 bases and the V segment lost 3 bases, leaving 4 bases of the junction unmatched. Germline assignment: CDR1 SGHKS and CDR2 YYEKEE (reference sequence).